The 27 T cell receptor beta chains listed next were all sequenced from one sample in a study of OX40 agonist ivuxolimab in advanced cancers. TCRdb's table, derived via immunoSEQ multiplex PCR, lists solely in-frame clones and lacks some. The table shows around 95,000 clones, with just under 95% occurring only once. Sequenced material: CD4+ or CD8+ T cells sorted from blood, taken in a trial of the OX40 agonist ivuxolimab. Receptors were obtained from an adult with an advanced solid tumor such as melanoma, head and neck, liver or kidney cancer.

This sequence joins TRBV5-1 and TRBJ2-2; a possible D gene is TRBD1 (5 bases). Germline CDR1 and CDR2: SGHRS and YFSETQ. The germline V and J ends were trimmed by 6 bases and 2 bases, with 8 bases remaining between them. The CDR3 consists of 13 residues. The CDR3 bases are TGCGCCAGCACCGACAGAAACACCGGGGAGCTGTTTTTT. This gives the protein CASTDRNTGELFF.

This chain links TRBV29-1 with TRBJ2-5; D gene ambiguous. Germline V lookup: CDR1 SQVTM, CDR2 ANQGSEA. This CDR3 region has 13 residues. Trimming removed 2 bases from V and 2 bases from J, with 9 bases in between. The DNA for the CDR3 is TGCAGCGTTGAATCGACTGCACAAGAGACCCAGTACTTC. Its protein is CSVESTAQETQYF.

CDR3 bases: TGTGCCAGCAGTGACTCGACAGGGGAGGGCTATGGCTACACCTTC. As protein: CASSDSTGEGYGYTF. The chain has TRBV6-4 and TRBJ1-2; 8 nucleotides match TRBD1. The CDR3 sequence is 15 residues long. After removal of 0 bases from V and 4 bases from J, the junction contained 4 bases not matched to a gene. Germline V lookup: CDR1 MRHNA, CDR2 SNTAGT.

The chain couples TRBV6-5 to TRBJ2-1; the D is unclear. Germline V lookup: CDR1 MNHEY, CDR2 SVGAGI. The V and J ends lost 4 bases and 5 bases respectively, with 18 bases between them. The CDR3 sequence is 16 residues long. In nucleotides, the CDR3 is TGTGCCAGCAGTTTGTTAGGGTCCACCCTTAACAATGAGCAGTTCTTC. Translation: CASSLLGSTLNNEQFF.

The J gene is TRBJ1-2, the V gene TRBV5-6; no clear D. From germline, CDR1 is SGHDT and CDR2 YYEEEE. CDR3 length: 13 amino acids. Trimming removed 4 bases from V and 5 bases from J, with 12 bases in between. In DNA, the CDR3 is TGTGCCAGCAGCCCACACGGTTTTTATGGCTACACCTTC. Protein: CASSPHGFYGYTF.

The gene calls are TRBV5-8 and TRBJ2-6; D ambiguous. The CDR3 has 17 residues. Looked up from germline, CDR1 is SGHTS and CDR2 is YDEGEE. The V end was cut by 2 bases, the J end by 0 bases, with 12 bases between. The CDR3 DNA sequence: TGTGCCAGCAGCTTCAACATCCTCGACTCTGGGGCCAACGTCCTGACTTTC. Protein product: CASSFNILDSGANVLTF. The variable domain in full, with the rest retrieved from reference TRBV5-8 and TRBJ2-6, is EAGVTQSPTHLIKTRGQQATLRCSPISGHTSVYWYQQALGLGLQFLLWYDEGEERNRGNFPPRFSGRQFPNYSSELNVNALELEDSALYLCASSFNILDSGANVLTFGAGSRLTVL.

This clone was seen once. V usage is TRBV6-5 and J usage is TRBJ2-1; TRBD2 agrees at 14 bases. J gave up 9 bases and V 6 bases, and 7 bases lay outside the gene matches. Germline V lookup: CDR1 MNHEY, CDR2 SVGAGI. The CDR3 has 15 residues. The chain's CDR3 is CASRRLAGGPGEQFF. CDR3 bases: TGTGCCAGCAGGCGACTAGCGGGAGGGCCGGGTGAGCAGTTCTTC.

This chain joins TRBV18 and TRBJ2-1; TRBD2 is a possible D gene (5 bases). Germline CDR1 KGHSH, CDR2 LQKENI. Deletions cut 8 bases from V and 0 bases from J, with 17 bases between. The CDR3 runs 16 residues. The CDR3 coding sequence is TGTGCCAGCGGTACGGGGTCTCGATACTCCTACAATGAGCAGTTCTTC. It yields the protein CASGTGSRYSYNEQFF.

This rearrangement joins TRBV25-1 to TRBJ2-3; 9 bases map to TRBD2. The V gene end was trimmed by 5 bases and the J gene end by 0 bases; junction bases not matched to a gene: 9. Per germline, CDR1 MGHDK and CDR2 SYGVNS. This CDR3 is 17 amino acids long. Written as DNA, the CDR3 is TGTGCCAGCAGTTCCGGGACTAGCACAGCTAGCACAGATACGCAGTATTTT. Amino acids: CASSSGTSTASTDTQYF.

The chain couples TRBV7-8 to TRBJ2-1; TRBD2 aligns across 7 bases. CDR3 size: 14 residues. Germline CDR1 SGHVS, CDR2 FQNEAQ. Losses at the gene ends were 5 bases for V and 3 bases for J; bases not matched to a gene: 4. In DNA, the CDR3 is TGTGCCAGCAGCCGGAGCGGGGACTACAATGAGCAGTTCTTC. Protein sequence: CASSRSGDYNEQFF.

The rearrangement links TRBV20-1 to TRBJ2-5; D uncertain. There are 11 residues in the CDR3. Trimming left V 3 bases short and J 1 base short, with 3 bases between. Germline V lookup: CDR1 DFQATT, CDR2 SNEGSKA (reference sequence). CDR3 protein: CSASGQETQYF. The CDR3 DNA reads TGCAGTGCTAGCGGCCAAGAGACCCAGTACTTC.

This CDR3 reads CASSSPFDYEQYV. CDR3 DNA sequence: TGTGCCAGCAGCTCCCCTTTTGACTACGAGCAGTACGTC. V gene TRBV7-2 combines with J gene TRBJ2-7; D call uncertain. Trimming removed 4 bases from V and 3 bases from J, with 10 bases in between. The CDR3 has 13 amino acids. The germline CDR1 and CDR2 sequences are SGHTA and FQGNSA.

The chain carries TRBV28 and TRBJ1-1; TRBD1 is a possible D gene (6 bases). The V gene's germline CDR1 is MDHEN and CDR2 SYDVKM. The length of the CDR3 is 15 residues. V gave up 4 bases and J gave up 6 bases, with 18 bases separating them. The CDR3 spells CASSWTSNRDPEAFF. As DNA, the CDR3 is TGTGCCAGCAGTTGGACTAGTAACAGGGACCCTGAAGCTTTCTTT.

This clone was seen once. The chain uses TRBV9 and TRBJ2-1, with D hard to call. V was clipped by 4 bases and J by 4 bases, with 12 bases between them. This CDR3 is built from 14 residues. Germline V gene lookup returns CDR1 SGDLS and CDR2 YYNGEE. The CDR3, as DNA: TGTGCCAGCAGCAAAGGAGTATCTTACAATGAGCAGTTCTTC. Protein sequence: CASSKGVSYNEQFF. Based on the CDR3 plus reference TRBV9 and TRBJ2-1, the full variable domain is DSGVTQTPKHLITATGQRVTLRCSPRSGDLSVYWYQQSLDQGLQFLIQYYNGEERAKGNILERFSAQQFPDLHSELNLSSLELGDSALYFCASSKGVSYNEQFFGPGTRLTVL.

The chain uses TRBV30 and TRBJ2-1, with D perhaps TRBD2 (5 bases). The CDR3 runs to 13 residues. Trimming shortened V by 3 bases and J by 10 bases, and 16 bases separated the two germline ends. The germline CDR1 and CDR2 sequences are GTSNPN and SVGIG (reference sequence). The CDR3 nucleotides read TGTGCCTGGAGCCCCCCGGGGATTTGGGAGCAGTTCTTC. It encodes CAWSPPGIWEQFF.

This clone was observed once. The chain couples TRBV29-1 to TRBJ1-1; D may be TRBD1 (6 bases). Trimming cost V 3 bases and J 2 bases, with 10 bases left between them. This CDR3 spans 13 amino acids. Germline loops: CDR1 SQVTM, CDR2 ANQGSEA. CDR3 DNA: TGCAGCGTTGATTACAGGGAAAACACTGAAGCTTTCTTT. Translation gives CSVDYRENTEAFF. The full variable domain, rest sourced from reference TRBV29-1 and TRBJ1-1, is SAVISQKPSRDICQRGTSLTIQCQVDSQVTMMFWYRQQPGQSLTLIATANQGSEATYESGFVIDKFPISRPNLTFSTLTVSNMSPEDSSIYLCSVDYRENTEAFFGQGTRLTVV.

V and J are TRBV6-6 and TRBJ1-5, with no clear D. V gave up 4 bases and J gave up 4 bases, with 14 bases separating them. Germline assignment: CDR1 MNHNY and CDR2 SVGAGI (reference sequence). The length of the CDR3 is 15 residues. CDR3 amino acids: CASSLEGRGNQPQHF. The DNA for the CDR3 is TGTGCCAGCAGTTTAGAGGGTCGGGGTAATCAGCCCCAGCATTTT.

The V call is TRBV7-9, the J call TRBJ1-3; D is unresolved. Between the trimmed V and J ends, which lost 1 base and 7 bases, there was a span of 5 bases. The CDR3 is 12 amino acids. The germline CDR1 and CDR2 sequences are SEHNR and FQNEAQ (reference sequence). This CDR3 is CASSLDFNTIYF. The CDR3 nucleotides are TGTGCCAGCAGCTTAGACTTTAACACCATATATTTT.

The gene calls are TRBV5-4 and TRBJ2-3, with a tentative D call TRBD1 (6 bases). Germline V gives CDR1 SGHNT, CDR2 YYREEE (reference sequence). Trimming left V 4 bases short and J 4 bases short, with 16 bases between. The CDR3 has 15 residues. CDR3 sequence (DNA): TGTGCCAGCAGCCATACGACGGACAGCCCAGATACGCAGTATTTT. Amino acids: CASSHTTDSPDTQYF. The whole variable domain, remainder taken from reference TRBV5-4 and TRBJ2-3, is ETGVTQSPTHLIKTRGQQVTLRCSSQSGHNTVSWYQQALGQGPQFIFQYYREEENGRGNFPPRFSGLQFPNYSSELNVNALELDDSALYLCASSHTTDSPDTQYFGPGTRLTVL.

V gene TRBV9 combines with J gene TRBJ2-6; 11 nucleotides match TRBD2. Germline lookup yields CDR1 SGDLS and CDR2 YYNGEE. The CDR3 runs 16 residues. J gave up 4 bases and V 4 bases, and 4 bases lay outside the gene matches. In DNA form, the CDR3 reads TGTGCCAGCAGCACCGGACTAGCGGGCGGGGCCAACGTCCTGACTTTC. It codes for CASSTGLAGGANVLTF.

The J gene is TRBJ2-7, the V gene TRBV30; the D is unclear. The CDR3 extends over 13 amino acids. Germline-derived CDR1 and CDR2 are GTSNPN and SVGIG (reference sequence). V was shortened by 2 bases and J by 5 bases, with 13 bases between the two germline ends. This chain's CDR3 is CAWSFPDGDEQYV. CDR3 nucleotides: TGTGCCTGGAGTTTCCCCGACGGAGACGAGCAGTACGTC.

The chain has TRBV18 and TRBJ1-4; 9 nucleotides agree with TRBD1. This CDR3 comprises 15 residues. Germline CDR1 is KGHSH and CDR2 is LQKENI. The J segment lost 7 bases and the V segment lost 2 bases, leaving 5 bases of the junction unmatched. In DNA, the CDR3 is TGTGCCAGCTCACCAACGAGACAGGGGGGTGAAAAACTGTTTTTT. This sequence encodes CASSPTRQGGEKLFF.

This clone was recorded a few times. The rearrangement uses TRBV7-3 and TRBJ1-1; D call uncertain. There are 13 residues in the CDR3. Germline lookup yields CDR1 SGHTA and CDR2 FQGTGA. The V gene lost 5 bases and the J gene lost 4 bases, with 11 bases spanning the gap. CDR3 DNA: TGTGCCAGCAGCGATGGACGGCTCACTGAAGCTTTCTTT. Amino acid sequence: CASSDGRLTEAFF.

This clone has only a few counts. The genes are TRBV28 and TRBJ1-5, with TRBD1 as a possible D gene (6 bases). The germline gives CDR1 MDHEN, CDR2 SYDVKM. The CDR3 extends over 14 amino acids. Trimming took 5 bases from V and 5 from J, leaving 13 bases between them. The CDR3 nucleotides are TGTGCCAGCAGTCACAGGGTAGCGGATCAGCCCCAGCATTTT. It translates to CASSHRVADQPQHF. Using reference TRBV28 and TRBJ1-5 for the parts outside the CDR3, the full variable domain is DVKVTQSSRYLVKRTGEKVFLECVQDMDHENMFWYRQDPGLGLRLIYFSYDVKMKEKGDIPEGYSVSREKKERFSLILESASTNQTSMYLCASSHRVADQPQHFGDGTRLSIL.

The chain joins TRBV5-1 to TRBJ2-3; D perhaps matches TRBD2 (6 bases). V lost 6 bases and J lost 0, with 11 bases in between. The CDR3 consists of 14 residues. Germline CDR1 and CDR2: SGHRS and YFSETQ. Here the CDR3 DNA reads TGCGCCAGCACGTCGGGAGCCAGCACAGATACGCAGTATTTT. Translated, it gives CASTSGASTDTQYF. Looking up the rest from reference TRBV5-1 and TRBJ2-3 gives the full variable domain: KAGVTQTPRYLIKTRGQQVTLSCSPISGHRSVSWYQQTPGQGLQFLFEYFSETQRNKGNFPGRFSGRQFSNSRSEMNVSTLELGDSALYLCASTSGASTDTQYFGPGTRLTVL.

The J gene is TRBJ1-6, the V gene TRBV7-2; D remains ambiguous. The ends were cut back, 2 bases at V and 6 bases at J, with 8 bases in the middle. The CDR3 is made up of 14 amino acids. The V gene's germline CDR1 is SGHTA and CDR2 FQGNSA. CDR3 amino acids: CASSLLNSNSPLHF. CDR3 coding DNA: TGTGCCAGCAGCTTACTTAACAGTAATTCACCCCTCCACTTT.

V and J are TRBV11-2 and TRBJ2-3; D might be TRBD1 or TRBD2, each matching 5 bases. Trimming left V 7 bases short and J 1 base short, with 12 bases between. This CDR3 region has 14 residues. In germline, CDR1 is SGHAT, CDR2 FQNNGV. The CDR3 reads CASTLGRGTDTQYF. In nucleotides, the CDR3 is TGTGCCAGCACCCTGGGACGGGGCACAGATACGCAGTATTTT.